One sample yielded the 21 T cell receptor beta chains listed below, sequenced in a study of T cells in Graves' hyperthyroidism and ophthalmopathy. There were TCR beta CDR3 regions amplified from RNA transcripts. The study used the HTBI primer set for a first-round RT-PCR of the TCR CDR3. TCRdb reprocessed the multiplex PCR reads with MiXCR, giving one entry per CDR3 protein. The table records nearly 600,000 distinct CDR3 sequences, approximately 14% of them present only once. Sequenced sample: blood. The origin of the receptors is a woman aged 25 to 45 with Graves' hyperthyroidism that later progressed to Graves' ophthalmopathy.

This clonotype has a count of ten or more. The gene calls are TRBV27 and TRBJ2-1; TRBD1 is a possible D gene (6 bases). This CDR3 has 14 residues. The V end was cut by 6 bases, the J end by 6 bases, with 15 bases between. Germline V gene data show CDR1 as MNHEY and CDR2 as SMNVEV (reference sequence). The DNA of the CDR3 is TGTGCCAGCAGCCCTTCGATGGGGGCCAATGAGCAGTTCTTC. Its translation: CASSPSMGANEQFF.

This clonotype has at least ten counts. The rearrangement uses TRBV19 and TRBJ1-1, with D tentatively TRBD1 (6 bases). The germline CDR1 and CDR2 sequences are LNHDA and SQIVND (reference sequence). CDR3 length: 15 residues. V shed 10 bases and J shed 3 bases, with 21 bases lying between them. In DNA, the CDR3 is TGTGCCACTAGAGTGAGGGGACAAATACACACTGAAGCTTTCTTT. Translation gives CATRVRGQIHTEAFF.

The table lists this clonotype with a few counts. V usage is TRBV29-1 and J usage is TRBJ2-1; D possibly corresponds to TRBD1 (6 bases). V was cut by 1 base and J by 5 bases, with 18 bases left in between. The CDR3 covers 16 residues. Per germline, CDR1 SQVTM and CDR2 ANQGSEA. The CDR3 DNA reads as TGCAGCGTTGAAGGACAACAGGGTGGATCCCACAATGAGCAGTTCTTC. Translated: CSVEGQQGGSHNEQFF.

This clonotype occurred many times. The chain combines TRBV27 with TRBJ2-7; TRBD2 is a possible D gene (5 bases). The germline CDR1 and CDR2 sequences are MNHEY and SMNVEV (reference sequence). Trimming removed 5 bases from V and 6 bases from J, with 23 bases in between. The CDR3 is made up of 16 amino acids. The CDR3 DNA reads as TGTGCCAGCAGTCCCCTTCCCGACGGGGAAAATGGCGAGCAGTACTTC. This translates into CASSPLPDGENGEQYF.

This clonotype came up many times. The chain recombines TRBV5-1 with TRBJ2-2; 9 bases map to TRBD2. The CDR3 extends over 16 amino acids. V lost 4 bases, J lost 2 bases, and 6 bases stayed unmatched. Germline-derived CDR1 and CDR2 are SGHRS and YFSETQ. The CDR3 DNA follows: TGCGCCAGCAGCCTACGACTAGCGGCAAACACCGGGGAGCTGTTTTTT. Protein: CASSLRLAANTGELFF.

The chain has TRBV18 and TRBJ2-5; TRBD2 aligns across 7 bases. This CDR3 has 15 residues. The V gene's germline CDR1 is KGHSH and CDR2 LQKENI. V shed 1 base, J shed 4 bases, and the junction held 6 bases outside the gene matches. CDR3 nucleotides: TGTGCCAGCTCACCACTGAGCAGGGAGGGAGAGACCCAGTACTTC. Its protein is CASSPLSREGETQYF.

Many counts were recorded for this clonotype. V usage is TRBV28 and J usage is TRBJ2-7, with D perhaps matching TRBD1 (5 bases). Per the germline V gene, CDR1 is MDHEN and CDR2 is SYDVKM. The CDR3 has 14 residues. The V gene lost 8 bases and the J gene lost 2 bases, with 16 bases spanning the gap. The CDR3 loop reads CASDTTGNPYEQYF. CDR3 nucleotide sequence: TGTGCCAGCGATACAACAGGTAACCCCTACGAGCAGTACTTC.

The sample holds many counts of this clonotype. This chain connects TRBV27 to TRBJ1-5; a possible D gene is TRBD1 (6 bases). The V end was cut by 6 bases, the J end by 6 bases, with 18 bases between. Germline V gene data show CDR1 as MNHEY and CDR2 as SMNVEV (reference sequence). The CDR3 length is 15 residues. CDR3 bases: TGTGCCAGCAGCCCACAGGGAACATCCCGTCAGCCCCAGCATTTT. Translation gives CASSPQGTSRQPQHF.

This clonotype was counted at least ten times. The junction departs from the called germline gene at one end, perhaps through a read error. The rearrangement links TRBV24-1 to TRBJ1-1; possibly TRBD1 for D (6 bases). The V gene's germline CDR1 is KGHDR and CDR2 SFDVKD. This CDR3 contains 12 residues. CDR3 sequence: CATSDRDTEAFF. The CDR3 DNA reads TGTGCCACCAGTGATCGGGACACCGAAGCTTTCTTT.

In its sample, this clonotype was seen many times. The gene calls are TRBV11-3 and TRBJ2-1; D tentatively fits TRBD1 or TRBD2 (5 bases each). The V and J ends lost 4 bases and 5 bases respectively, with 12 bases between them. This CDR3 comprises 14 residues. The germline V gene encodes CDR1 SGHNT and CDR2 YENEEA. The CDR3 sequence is CASSSRDGNNEQFF. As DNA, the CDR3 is TGTGCCAGCAGCTCCCGGGACGGAAACAATGAGCAGTTCTTC. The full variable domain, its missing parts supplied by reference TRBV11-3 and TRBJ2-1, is EAGVVQSPRYKIIEKKQPVAFWCNPISGHNTLYWYLQNLGQGPELLIRYENEEAVDDSQLPKDRFSAERLKGVDSTLKIQPAELGDSAVYLCASSSRDGNNEQFFGPGTRLTVL.

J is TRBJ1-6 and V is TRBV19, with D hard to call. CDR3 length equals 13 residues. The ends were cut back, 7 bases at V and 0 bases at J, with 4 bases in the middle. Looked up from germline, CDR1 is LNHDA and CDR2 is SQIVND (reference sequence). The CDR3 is CASISSYNSPLHF. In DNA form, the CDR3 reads TGTGCCAGTATCAGCTCCTATAATTCACCCCTCCACTTT.

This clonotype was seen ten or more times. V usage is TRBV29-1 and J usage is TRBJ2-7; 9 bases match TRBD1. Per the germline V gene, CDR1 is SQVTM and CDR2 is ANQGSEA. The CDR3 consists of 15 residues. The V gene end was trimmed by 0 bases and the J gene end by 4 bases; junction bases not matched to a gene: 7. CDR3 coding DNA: TGCAGCGTTGAAGACCCACAGGGGGCTCGATACGAGCAGTACTTC. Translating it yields CSVEDPQGARYEQYF.

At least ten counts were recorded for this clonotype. CDR3 sequence: CASSHKPPYNEQFF. The DNA for the CDR3 is TGTGCCAGCAGCCATAAGCCCCCCTACAATGAGCAGTTCTTC. The chain joins TRBV7-3 to TRBJ2-1; D is ambiguous. Germline CDR1 reads SGHTA; CDR2 reads FQGTGA. The V and J ends lost 5 bases and 2 bases respectively, with 10 bases between them. The CDR3 has 14 amino acids.

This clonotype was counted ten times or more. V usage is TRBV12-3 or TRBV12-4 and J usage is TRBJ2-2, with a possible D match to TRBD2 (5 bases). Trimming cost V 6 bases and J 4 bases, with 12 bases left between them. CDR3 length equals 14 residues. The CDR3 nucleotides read TGTGCCAGCAGCACTCACGAGGGCACCGGGGAGCTGTTTTTT. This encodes CASSTHEGTGELFF.

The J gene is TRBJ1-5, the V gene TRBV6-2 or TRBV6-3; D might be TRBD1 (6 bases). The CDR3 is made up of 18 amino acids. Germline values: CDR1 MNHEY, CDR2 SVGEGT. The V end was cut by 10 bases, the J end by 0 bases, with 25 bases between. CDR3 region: CATPLRGGHDSSNQPQHF. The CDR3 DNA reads TGTGCCACCCCTCTCCGAGGGGGTCATGATAGTAGCAATCAGCCCCAGCATTTT.

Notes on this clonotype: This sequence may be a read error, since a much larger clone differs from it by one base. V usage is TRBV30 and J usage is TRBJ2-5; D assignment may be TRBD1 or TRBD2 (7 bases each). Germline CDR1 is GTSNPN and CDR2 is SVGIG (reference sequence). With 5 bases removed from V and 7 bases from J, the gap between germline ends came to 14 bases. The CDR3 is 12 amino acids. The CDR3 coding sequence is TGTGCCTGGCGACAGGGAGGGGGGACCCAGTACTTC. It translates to CAWRQGGGTQYF.

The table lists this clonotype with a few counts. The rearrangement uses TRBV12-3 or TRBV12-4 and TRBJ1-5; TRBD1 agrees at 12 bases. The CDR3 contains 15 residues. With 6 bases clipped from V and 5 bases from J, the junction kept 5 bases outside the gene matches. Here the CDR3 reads CASSPGQGAHQPQHF. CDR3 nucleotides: TGTGCCAGCAGCCCGGGACAGGGGGCTCATCAGCCCCAGCATTTT.

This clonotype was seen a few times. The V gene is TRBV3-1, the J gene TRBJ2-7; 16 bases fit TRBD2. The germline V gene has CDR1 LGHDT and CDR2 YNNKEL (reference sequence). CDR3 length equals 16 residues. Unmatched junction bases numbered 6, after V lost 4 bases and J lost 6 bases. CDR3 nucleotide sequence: TGTGCCAGCAGCCCGCCGGGACTAGCGGGAGGGCCCGAGCAGTACTTC. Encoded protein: CASSPPGLAGGPEQYF.

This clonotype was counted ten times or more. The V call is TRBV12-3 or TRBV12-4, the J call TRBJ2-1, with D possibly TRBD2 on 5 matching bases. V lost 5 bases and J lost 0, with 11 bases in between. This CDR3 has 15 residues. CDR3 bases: TGTGCCAGCAGTGGAGGAGGAAGCTCCTACAATGAGCAGTTCTTC. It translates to CASSGGGSSYNEQFF.

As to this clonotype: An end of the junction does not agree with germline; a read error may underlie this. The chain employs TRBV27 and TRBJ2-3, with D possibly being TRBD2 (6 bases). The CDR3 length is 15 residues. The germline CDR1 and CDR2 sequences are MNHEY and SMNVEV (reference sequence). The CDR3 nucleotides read TGTGCGAGCAGTTTATGGGGGGAGTTCACAGATACGCGGTATTTT. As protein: CASSLWGEFTDTRYF.

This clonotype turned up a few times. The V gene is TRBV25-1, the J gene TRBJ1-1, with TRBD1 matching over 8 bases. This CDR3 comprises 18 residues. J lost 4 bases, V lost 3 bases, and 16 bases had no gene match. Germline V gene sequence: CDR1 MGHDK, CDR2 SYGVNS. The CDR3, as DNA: TGTGCCAGCAGTGATTACACAGGGGGACTTACGAGGGGCACTGAAGCTTTCTTT. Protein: CASSDYTGGLTRGTEAFF. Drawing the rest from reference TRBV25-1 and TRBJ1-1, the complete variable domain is EADIYQTPRYLVIGTGKKITLECSQTMGHDKMYWYQQDPGMELHLIHYSYGVNSTEKGDLSSESTVSRIRTEHFPLTLESARPSHTSQYLCASSDYTGGLTRGTEAFFGQGTRLTVV.